This T cell receptor (beta chain) was documented in a study of T cell changes during pregnancy in multiple sclerosis. Method: immunoSEQ multiplex PCR; TCRdb's copy keeps in-frame clones and lacks some. This sample has around 80,000 clones, with 92% found just once. CDR3 size: 14 residues. The V end lost 5 bases, the J end lost 2 bases, and 13 bases lay between the germline ends. Germline-derived CDR1 and CDR2 are LNHNV and YYDKDF (reference sequence). The chain combines TRBV15 with TRBJ2-7, with TRBD1 as a possible D gene (6 bases). Sample: peripheral blood, taken before pregnancy. This TCR was recovered from a female donor with multiple sclerosis, enrolled in a pregnancy study. For the CDR3, the DNA is TGTGCCACCAGCCGATACAGGGACCCCTACGAGCAGTACTTC. It is translated as CATSRYRDPYEQYF.